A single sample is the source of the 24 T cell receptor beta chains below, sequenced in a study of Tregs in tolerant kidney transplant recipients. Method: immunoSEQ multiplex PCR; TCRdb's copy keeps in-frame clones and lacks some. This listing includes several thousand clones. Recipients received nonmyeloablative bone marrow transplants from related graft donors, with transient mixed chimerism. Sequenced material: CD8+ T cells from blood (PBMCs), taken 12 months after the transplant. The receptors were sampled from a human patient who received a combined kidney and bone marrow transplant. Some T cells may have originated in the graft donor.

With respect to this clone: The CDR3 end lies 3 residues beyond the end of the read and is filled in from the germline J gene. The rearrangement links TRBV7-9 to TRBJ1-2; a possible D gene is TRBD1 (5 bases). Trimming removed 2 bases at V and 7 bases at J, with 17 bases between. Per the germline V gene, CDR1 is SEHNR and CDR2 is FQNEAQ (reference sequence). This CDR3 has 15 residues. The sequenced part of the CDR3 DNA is TGTGCCAGCAGCTTATCGTGGAAGAGAGACAGTGGC. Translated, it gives CASSLSWKRDSG. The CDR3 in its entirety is CASSLSWKRDSGYTF.

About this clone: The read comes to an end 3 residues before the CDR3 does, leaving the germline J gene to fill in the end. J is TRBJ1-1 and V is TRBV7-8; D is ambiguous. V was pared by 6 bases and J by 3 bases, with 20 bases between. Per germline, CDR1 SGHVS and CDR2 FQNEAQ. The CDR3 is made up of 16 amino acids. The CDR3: CASRFTTGRRDTEAFF. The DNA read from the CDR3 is TGTGCCAGCAGGTTCACCACCGGCCGGCGGGACACTGAA.

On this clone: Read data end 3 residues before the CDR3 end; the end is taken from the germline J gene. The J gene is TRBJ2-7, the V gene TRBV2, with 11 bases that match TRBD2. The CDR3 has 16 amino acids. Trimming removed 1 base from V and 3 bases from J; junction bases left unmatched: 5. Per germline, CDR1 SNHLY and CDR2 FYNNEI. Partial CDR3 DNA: TGTGCCAGCAGTGAAGTGACCGGACTAGCGGGCTACGAG. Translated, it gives CASSEVTGLAGYE. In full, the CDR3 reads CASSEVTGLAGYEQYF.

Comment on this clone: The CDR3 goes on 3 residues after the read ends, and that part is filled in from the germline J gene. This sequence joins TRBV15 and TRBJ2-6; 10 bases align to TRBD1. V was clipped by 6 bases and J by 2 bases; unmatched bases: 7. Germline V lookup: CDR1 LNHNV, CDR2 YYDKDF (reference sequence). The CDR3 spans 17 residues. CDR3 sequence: CATRPGQGLPGANVLTF. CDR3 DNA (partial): TGTGCCACCAGACCGGGACAGGGGTTACCTGGGGCCAACGTC.

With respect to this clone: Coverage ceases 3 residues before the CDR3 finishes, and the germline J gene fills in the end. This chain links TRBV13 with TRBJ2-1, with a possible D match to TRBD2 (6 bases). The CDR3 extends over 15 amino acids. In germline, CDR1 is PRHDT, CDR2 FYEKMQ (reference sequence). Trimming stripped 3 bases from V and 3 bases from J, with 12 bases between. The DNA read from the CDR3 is TGTGCCAGCAGCTTTTTATCCGGGGGCTACAATGAG. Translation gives CASSFLSGGYNE. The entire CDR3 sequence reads CASSFLSGGYNEQFF. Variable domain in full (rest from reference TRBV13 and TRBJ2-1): AAGVIQSPRHLIKEKRETATLKCYPIPRHDTVYWYQQGPGQDPQFLISFYEKMQSDKGSIPDRFSAQQFSDYHSELNMSSLELGDSALYFCASSFLSGGYNEQFFGPGTRLTVL.

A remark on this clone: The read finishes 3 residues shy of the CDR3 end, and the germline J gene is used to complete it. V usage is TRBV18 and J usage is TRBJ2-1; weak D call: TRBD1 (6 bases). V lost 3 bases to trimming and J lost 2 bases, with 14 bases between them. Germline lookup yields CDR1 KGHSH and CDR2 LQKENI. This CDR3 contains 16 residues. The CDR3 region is CASSPALGATYNEQFF. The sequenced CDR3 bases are TGTGCCAGCTCACCGGCTTTGGGGGCCACCTACAATGAG. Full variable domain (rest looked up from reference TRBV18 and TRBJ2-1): NAGVMQNPRHLVRRRGQEARLRCSPMKGHSHVYWYRQLPEEGLKFMVYLQKENIIDESGMPKERFSAEFPKEGPSILRIQQVVRGDSAAYFCASSPALGATYNEQFFGPGTRLTVL.

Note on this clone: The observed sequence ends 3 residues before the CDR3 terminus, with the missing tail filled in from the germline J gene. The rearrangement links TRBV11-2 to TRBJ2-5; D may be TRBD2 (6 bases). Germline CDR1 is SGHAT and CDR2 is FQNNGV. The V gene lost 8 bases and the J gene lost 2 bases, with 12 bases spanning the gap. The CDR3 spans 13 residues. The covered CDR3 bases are TGTGCCAGCCTGCAGGGAGGACAAGAGACC. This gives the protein CASLQGGQET. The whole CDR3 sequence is CASLQGGQETQYF.

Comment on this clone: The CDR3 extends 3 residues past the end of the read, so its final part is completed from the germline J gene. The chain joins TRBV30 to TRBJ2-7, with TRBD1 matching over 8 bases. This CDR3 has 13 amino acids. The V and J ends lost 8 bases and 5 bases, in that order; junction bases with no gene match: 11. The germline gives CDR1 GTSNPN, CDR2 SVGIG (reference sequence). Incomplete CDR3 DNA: TGTGCCCTAGACCGGCAGGGGGCCCACGAG. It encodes CALDRQGAHE. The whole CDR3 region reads CALDRQGAHEQYF.

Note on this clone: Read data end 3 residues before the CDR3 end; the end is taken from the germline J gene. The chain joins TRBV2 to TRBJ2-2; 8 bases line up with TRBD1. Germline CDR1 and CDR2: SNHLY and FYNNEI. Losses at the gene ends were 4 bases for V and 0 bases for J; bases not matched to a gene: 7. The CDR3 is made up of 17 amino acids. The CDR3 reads CASSGDRRNANTGELFF. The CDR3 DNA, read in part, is TGTGCCAGCAGTGGGGACAGGCGAAACGCGAACACCGGGGAG.

CDR3 loop: CASSPWWQGINEQFF. The CDR3 bases that were read are TGTGCCAGCAGCCCGTGGTGGCAGGGGATCAATGAG. The genes are TRBV7-9 and TRBJ2-1; perhaps TRBD1 as D (6 bases). The CDR3 goes on 3 residues after the read ends, and that part is filled in from the germline J gene. Germline values: CDR1 SEHNR, CDR2 FQNEAQ (reference sequence). The CDR3 consists of 15 residues. Trimming took 5 bases from V and 6 from J, leaving 17 bases between them. Together with reference TRBV7-9 and TRBJ2-1, the CDR3 gives the full variable domain: DTGVSQNPRHKITKRGQNVTFRCDPISEHNRLYWYRQTLGQGPEFLTYFQNEAQLEKSRLLSDRFSAERPKGSFSTLEIQRTEQGDSAMYLCASSPWWQGINEQFFGPGTRLTVL.

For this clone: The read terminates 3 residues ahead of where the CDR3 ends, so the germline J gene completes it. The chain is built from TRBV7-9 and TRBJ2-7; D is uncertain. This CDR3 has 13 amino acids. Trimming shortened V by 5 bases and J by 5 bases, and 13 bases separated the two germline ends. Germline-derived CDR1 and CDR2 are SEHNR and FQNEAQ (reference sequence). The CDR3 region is CASSPRLLHEQYF. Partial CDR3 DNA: TGTGCCAGCAGCCCGCGACTTCTCCACGAG.

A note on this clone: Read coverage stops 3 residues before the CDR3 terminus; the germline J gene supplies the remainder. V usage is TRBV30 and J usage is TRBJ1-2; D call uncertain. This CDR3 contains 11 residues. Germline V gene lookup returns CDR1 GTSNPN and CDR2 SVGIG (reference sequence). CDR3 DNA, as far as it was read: TGTGTTGGGCGACATAACTATGGC. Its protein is CVGRHNYG. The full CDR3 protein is CVGRHNYGYTF.

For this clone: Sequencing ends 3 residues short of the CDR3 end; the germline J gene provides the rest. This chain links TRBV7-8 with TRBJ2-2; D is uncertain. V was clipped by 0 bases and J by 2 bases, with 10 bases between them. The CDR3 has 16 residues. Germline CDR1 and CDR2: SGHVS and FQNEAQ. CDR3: CASSLARSTNTGELFF. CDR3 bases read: TGTGCCAGCAGCTTAGCGAGAAGCACTAACACCGGGGAG.

The sequenced part of the CDR3 DNA is TGCGCCAGCAGCCCTGACCAGGGGGCGGGAGAGACC. Translating it yields CASSPDQGAGET. The entire CDR3 protein is CASSPDQGAGETQYF. This sequence joins TRBV5-1 and TRBJ2-5, with 8 bases that match TRBD1. Read sequence stops 3 residues before the CDR3 end, and the germline J gene provides the missing end. Looked up from germline, CDR1 is SGHRS and CDR2 is YFSETQ. Unmatched junction bases numbered 9, after V lost 4 bases and J lost 4 bases. The CDR3 is made up of 15 amino acids.

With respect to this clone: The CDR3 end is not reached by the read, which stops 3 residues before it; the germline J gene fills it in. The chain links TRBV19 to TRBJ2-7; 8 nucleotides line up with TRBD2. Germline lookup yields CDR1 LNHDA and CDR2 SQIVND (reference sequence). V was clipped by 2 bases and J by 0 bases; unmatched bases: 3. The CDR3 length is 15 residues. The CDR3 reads CASSIYGTSSYEQYF. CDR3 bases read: TGTGCCAGTAGTATATATGGGACTAGCTCCTACGAG.

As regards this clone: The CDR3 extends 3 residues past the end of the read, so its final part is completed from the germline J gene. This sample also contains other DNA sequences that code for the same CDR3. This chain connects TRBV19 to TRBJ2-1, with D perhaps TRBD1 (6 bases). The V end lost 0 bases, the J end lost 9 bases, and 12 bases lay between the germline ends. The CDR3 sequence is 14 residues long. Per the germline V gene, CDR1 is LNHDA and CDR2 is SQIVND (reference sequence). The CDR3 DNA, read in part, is TGTGCCAGTAGTATAGAGCACAGGGAGACTGAG. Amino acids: CASSIEHRETE. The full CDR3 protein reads CASSIEHRETEQFF. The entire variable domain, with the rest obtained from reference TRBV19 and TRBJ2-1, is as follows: DGGITQSPKYLFRKEGQNVTLSCEQNLNHDAMYWYRQDPGQGLRLIYYSQIVNDFQKGDIAEGYSVSREKKESFPLTVTSAQKNPTAFYLCASSIEHRETEQFFGPGTRLTVL.

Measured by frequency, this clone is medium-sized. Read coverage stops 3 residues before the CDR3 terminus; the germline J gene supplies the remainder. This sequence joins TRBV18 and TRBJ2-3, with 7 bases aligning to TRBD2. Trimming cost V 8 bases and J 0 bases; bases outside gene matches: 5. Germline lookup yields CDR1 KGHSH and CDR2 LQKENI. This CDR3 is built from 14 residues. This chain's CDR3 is CASRPGGSTDTQYF. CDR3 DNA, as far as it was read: TGTGCCAGCCGCCCCGGGGGGAGCACAGATACG.

The DNA read from the CDR3 is TGTGCCAGCAGCTCCGGACTAGGGGCTGGGGATACG. It codes for CASSSGLGAGDT. In full, the CDR3 is CASSSGLGAGDTQYF. The V call is TRBV7-6, the J call TRBJ2-3; 7 bases align to TRBD2. The CDR3 end lies 3 residues beyond the end of the read and is filled in from the germline J gene. The V and J ends lost 4 bases and 6 bases, in that order; junction bases with no gene match: 10. The germline V gene has CDR1 SGHVS and CDR2 FNYEAQ. This CDR3 has 15 residues.

The CDR3 bases that were read are TGTGCCTGGAGGCAGGGCCCCACAGATACG. As protein: CAWRQGPTDT. The full CDR3 protein is CAWRQGPTDTQYF. V gene TRBV30 combines with J gene TRBJ2-3; TRBD1 is a possible D gene (5 bases). The read finishes 3 residues shy of the CDR3 end, and the germline J gene is used to complete it. This CDR3 has 13 residues. The germline gives CDR1 GTSNPN, CDR2 SVGIG (reference sequence). Trimming shortened V by 3 bases and J by 2 bases, and 9 bases separated the two germline ends.

The CDR3 sequence: CASSVTRDRASGNEQFF. The CDR3 DNA, read in part, is TGTGCCAGCAGCGTCACCCGGGACAGGGCCTCGGGCAATGAG. The rearrangement links TRBV13 to TRBJ2-1; 9 bases line up with TRBD1. The read finishes 3 residues shy of the CDR3 end, and the germline J gene is used to complete it. The CDR3 spans 17 residues. The V segment lost 5 bases and the J segment 6 bases; nucleotides outside the gene matches: 14. Germline CDR1 and CDR2: PRHDT and FYEKMQ (reference sequence).

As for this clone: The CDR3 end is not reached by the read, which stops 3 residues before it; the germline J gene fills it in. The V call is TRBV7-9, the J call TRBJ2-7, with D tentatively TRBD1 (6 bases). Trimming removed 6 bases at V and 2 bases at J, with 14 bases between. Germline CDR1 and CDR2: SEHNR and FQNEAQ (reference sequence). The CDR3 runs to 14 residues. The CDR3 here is CASRPGTNPYEQYF. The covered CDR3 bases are TGTGCCAGCAGACCCGGGACAAATCCCTACGAG.

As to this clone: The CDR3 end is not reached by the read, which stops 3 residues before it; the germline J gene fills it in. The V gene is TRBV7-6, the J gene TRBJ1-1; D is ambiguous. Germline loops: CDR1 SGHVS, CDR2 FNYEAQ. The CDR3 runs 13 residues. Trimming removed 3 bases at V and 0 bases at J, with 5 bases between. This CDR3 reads CASSFNLNTEAFF. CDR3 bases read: TGTGCCAGCAGCTTTAATCTGAACACTGAA.

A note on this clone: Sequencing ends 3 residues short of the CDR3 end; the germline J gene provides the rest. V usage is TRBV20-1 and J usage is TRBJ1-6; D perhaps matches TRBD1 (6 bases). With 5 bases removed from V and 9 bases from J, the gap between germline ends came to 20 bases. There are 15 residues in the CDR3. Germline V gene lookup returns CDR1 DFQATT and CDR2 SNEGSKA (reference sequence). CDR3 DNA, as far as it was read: TGCAGTGCTCCCGATCGGTGGCAGGGGAGTTCACCC. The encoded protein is CSAPDRWQGSSP. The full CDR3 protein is CSAPDRWQGSSPLHF.

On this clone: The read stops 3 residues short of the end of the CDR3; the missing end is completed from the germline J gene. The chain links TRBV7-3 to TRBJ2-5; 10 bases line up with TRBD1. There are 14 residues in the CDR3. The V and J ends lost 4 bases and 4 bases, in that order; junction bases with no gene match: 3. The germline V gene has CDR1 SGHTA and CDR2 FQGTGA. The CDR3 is CASSSTGGRETQYF. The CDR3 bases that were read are TGTGCCAGCAGCTCGACAGGGGGCAGAGAGACC.